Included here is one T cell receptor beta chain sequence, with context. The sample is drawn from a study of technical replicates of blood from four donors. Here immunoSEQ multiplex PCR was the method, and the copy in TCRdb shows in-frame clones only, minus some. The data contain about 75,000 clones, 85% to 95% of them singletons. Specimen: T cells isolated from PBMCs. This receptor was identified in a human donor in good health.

DNA of the CDR3: TGTGCCTCTACGGGACAGGGGCGGTACGAGCAGTACTTC. This translates into CASTGQGRYEQYF. The rearrangement links TRBV30 to TRBJ2-7; 10 bases align to TRBD1. CDR1 and CDR2 from the germline V gene are GTSNPN and SVGIG (reference sequence). The V segment lost 7 bases and the J segment 4 bases; nucleotides outside the gene matches: 7. This CDR3 has 13 residues.